This T cell receptor (beta chain) was recovered during a study of cytomegalovirus exposure and HLA in healthy donors. Study results and limitations: The study recorded 164 TCR beta chains that were cytomegalovirus-associated. In vitro data verified three CMV-associated chains as specific for CMV antigens. The majority of TCR sequences were rare, yet some public TCRs appeared in many donors. Reports indicated that the classifier achieved high specificity and sensitivity in diagnosing cytomegalovirus status.

Germline V gene data show CDR1 as GTSNPN and CDR2 as SVGIG (reference sequence). The CDR3 runs 15 residues. Losses at the gene ends were 2 bases for V and 0 bases for J; bases not matched to a gene: 6. A note on this clone: Its antigen is unknown.

Sequencing used immunoSEQ multiplex PCR; TCRdb keeps in-frame clones, though not all of them. Of 150,000 to 200,000 clones listed, roughly 90% are singletons. This receptor was identified in a man between 18 and 29 years old in good health and CMV-seropositive. This chain joins TRBV30 and TRBJ1-1; the match to TRBD1 covers 7 bases. The specimen was PBMCs. The CDR3 protein is CAWSSRDSVNTEAFF. CDR3 bases: TGTGCCTGGAGTTCACGGGACAGTGTGAACACTGAAGCTTTCTTT.